This paragraph reports one TCR beta chain. The V gene's germline CDR1 is SGHRS and CDR2 YFSETQ. V lost 0 bases and J lost 6; bases outside the gene matches: 6. CDR3 length: 15 amino acids. This entry belongs to a study of CD8 T cells in Susac syndrome. With random hexamers, roughly 0.45 to 1 ug RNA was reverse transcribed. MiXCR was run by TCRdb on the immunoSEQ multiplex PCR reads, yielding one entry per CDR3 protein. This sample has about 180,000 distinct CDR3 sequences, with around 95% found just once. TCR beta sequences were obtained from blood CD8+ and CD4+ T cells. The CD8+ and CD4+ T cells were isolated magnetically using a negative isolation approach, whereas the TEMRA cells were enriched by FACS.

The chain combines TRBV5-1 with TRBJ1-2; 9 bases map to TRBD1. Sequencing was carried out using CD8+ T cells from PBMCs. The source of this sequence is a human donor with multiple sclerosis. The CDR3 bases are TGCGCCAGCAGCTTGGCCGGGACAGGGAAGGATGGCTACACCTTC. Amino acid sequence: CASSLAGTGKDGYTF.